These T cell receptor beta chains were read from a single sample in a study of T-cell reconstitution after alpha-beta-depleted transplantation in children. TCRdb analysed the PCR reads with MiXCR anew, one entry per CDR3 protein. The sample records over 200,000 distinct CDR3 sequences, approximately 17% being singletons. Sequenced here: PBMCs, mostly from graft donor cells, sampled 360 days after TCRalphabeta/CD19-depleted stem cell transplant. Receptor source: a male patient aged 2 to 9 who had a stem cell transplant for acute lymphoblastic leukemia, so the T cells may come from the graft donor. Each CDR3 is given with its conserved first and last residue. The D gene is left open where the match is weak. Rows may omit the clone size; those that give it use once, few, many or a size class.

.	TRBV20-1	TRBJ2-7	few	TGCAGTGCCCCCCCAGAGGGAAGGTTTGAGCAGTACTTC	CSAPPEGRFEQYF
.	TRBV9	TRBJ2-5	few	TGTGCCAGCAGCGTAGCCCCATTTTACGGAGAGACCCAGTACTTC	CASSVAPFYGETQYF
TRBD2	TRBV11-2	TRBJ2-1	few	TGTGCCAGCAGCCGACAAAAGCGGGGGGTCACCCTCAGCTCCTACAATGAGCAGTTCTTC	CASSRQKRGVTLSSYNEQFF
TRBD1	TRBV20-1	TRBJ1-2	.	TGCAGTGCGGCGACAGGGCTTGGCTATGGCTACACCTTC	CSAATGLGYGYTF
.	TRBV18	TRBJ2-7	.	TGTGCCAGCTCATCAGATAGTCGCGAGCAGTACTTC	CASSSDSREQYF
TRBD1	TRBV7-8	TRBJ2-5	.	TGTGCCAGCAGCTTAGTTCCGGACAGGGGGCGAGGAGAGACCCAGTACTTC	CASSLVPDRGRGETQYF
.	TRBV7-9	TRBJ1-5	once	TGTGCCAGCAGCTTATGGGGAACAGGGATCAGGAATCAGCCCCAGCATTTT	CASSLWGTGIRNQPQHF
TRBD2	TRBV5-6	TRBJ2-3	few	TGTGCCAGCAGCATTCGGACTAGCGGGAGCACAGATACGCAGTATTTT	CASSIRTSGSTDTQYF
TRBD1	TRBV4-2	TRBJ2-7	.	TGTGCCAGCAGCCCAAAGGGACAGGGGGCGCCCTACGAGCAGTACTTC	CASSPKGQGAPYEQYF
.	TRBV27	TRBJ2-2	.	TGTGCCAGCAGTACAGGGGGGGCGGGCACCGGGGAGCTGTTTTTT	CASSTGGAGTGELFF
.	TRBV18	TRBJ1-1	.	TGTGCCAGCTCACCGGGATGGACAAACACTGAAGCTTTCTTT	CASSPGWTNTEAFF
TRBD2	TRBV5-1	TRBJ2-3	many	TGCGCCAGCAGCTTGGCAGCGGGGGAAGCTCCGGATACGCAGTATTTT	CASSLAAGEAPDTQYF
TRBD2	TRBV5-1	TRBJ2-7	.	TGCGCCAGCAGCGGAGACGCTAGCGGCTCCTACGAGCAGTACTTC	CASSGDASGSYEQYF
.	TRBV12-3/TRBV12-4	TRBJ2-7	many	TGTGCCAGCAGCCCATCGCGGGCAGGGTCTATCTACGAGCAGTACTTC	CASSPSRAGSIYEQYF
.	TRBV3-1	TRBJ2-1	.	TGTGCCATCTGCAAAAGGAGGGGGATAGAACGTGACAATGAGCAGTTCTTC	CAICKRRGIERDNEQFF
.	TRBV7-9	TRBJ2-2	.	TGTGCCAGCAGCTTTTTAGGGAAGAACACCGGGGAGCTGTTTTTT	CASSFLGKNTGELFF
.	TRBV7-9	TRBJ1-3	.	TGTGCCAGCAGCTCCTGGGGGGCAGGTGGAAACACCATATATTTT	CASSSWGAGGNTIYF
.	TRBV7-2	TRBJ2-7	.	TGTGCCAGCAGCACCTACGGTGGCGAGCAGTACTTC	CASSTYGGEQYF
TRBD1	TRBV3-1	TRBJ2-7	few	TGTGCCAGCAGCCAAATGGTGGCAGGGGGCGGTGAGCAGTACTTC	CASSQMVAGGGEQYF
.	TRBV5-1	TRBJ1-2	.	TGCGCCAGCAGCTCGGCGGGAAACTATGGCTACACCTTC	CASSSAGNYGYTF
.	TRBV27	TRBJ2-7	.	TGTGCCAGCAGTTCTGCAGGGTCCCCCTACGAGCAGTACTTC	CASSSAGSPYEQYF
.	TRBV5-1	TRBJ2-7	many	TGCGCCAGCAGCTTCCCCGTTTGGGGCAACTACGAGCAGTACTTC	CASSFPVWGNYEQYF
TRBD2	TRBV5-1	TRBJ2-3	.	TGCGCCACCTCACTAGCGGCCACAGATACGCAGTATTTT	CATSLAATDTQYF
.	TRBV10-3	TRBJ1-1	many	TGTGCCATCAACTCCGGAGGGGTTGAAGCTTTCTTT	CAINSGGVEAFF
TRBD2	TRBV5-1	TRBJ2-1	few	TGCGCCAGCAACCAGGGACTAGCAGGCGAGCAGTTCTTC	CASNQGLAGEQFF
.	TRBV7-6	TRBJ2-5	.	TGTGCCAGCAGCTTATTTCCAAAAGAGACCCAGTACTTC	CASSLFPKETQYF
.	TRBV5-1	TRBJ2-1	few	TGCGCCAGCAGCTTTAAATACACCCTTGAGGGCGACAATGAGCAGTTCTTC	CASSFKYTLEGDNEQFF
TRBD1	TRBV10-3	TRBJ2-3	.	TGTGCCATCAGTCTCCGGGACAGCTCCACAGATACGCAGTATTTT	CAISLRDSSTDTQYF
.	TRBV2	TRBJ2-1	few	TGTGCCAGCATTCCGGGGAGGAATGAGCAGTTCTTC	CASIPGRNEQFF
.	TRBV4-3	TRBJ2-2	few	TGCGCCAGCTCCCTCCTACAGACCGGGGAGCTGTTTTTT	CASSLLQTGELFF
.	TRBV28	TRBJ1-4	.	TGTGCCAGCAGTTTACTGGGATCAACTAATGAAAAACTGTTTTTT	CASSLLGSTNEKLFF
.	TRBV6-1	TRBJ2-7	few	TGTGCCACCGGATCTCGAGTGTCCTCCTACGAGCAGTACTTC	CATGSRVSSYEQYF
TRBD2	TRBV7-7	TRBJ2-2	.	TGTGCCAGCAGCTTAGCGCCTAGCGGGGGGCACACCGGGGAGCTGTTTTTT	CASSLAPSGGHTGELFF
.	TRBV13	TRBJ2-2	.	TGTGCCAGCAGCTTGGACAGTCCCGGGGAGCTGTTTTTT	CASSLDSPGELFF
.	TRBV12-3/TRBV12-4	TRBJ1-3	.	TGTGCCGGGCGACACCGCTCTGGAAACACCATATATTTT	CAGRHRSGNTIYF
TRBD2	TRBV7-9	TRBJ2-3	many	TGTGCCAGCAGCCGTCCGGGACTAGGGGCAGATACGCAGTATTTT	CASSRPGLGADTQYF
TRBD2	TRBV7-8	TRBJ2-5	few	TGTGCCAGCAGCTTTAATAGCGGGGGCTCCCCCCAGACCCAGTACTTC	CASSFNSGGSPQTQYF